The clone carrying this TCR beta chain was observed many times. Its antigen remains unknown. This sample was taken from a study of regulatory T cells in long-lasting Graves disease. iRepertoire HTBI primers and Arm-PCR of CDR3 regions built TCR beta libraries. Using its own MiXCR run on the multiplex PCR reads, TCRdb lists one record per CDR3 protein. Here the sample spans 530,000 or so distinct CDR3 sequences, 15% to 20% being singletons. Study conclusions and caveats: Whereas new patients shared 966 public clonotypes, persistent patients shared more, at 2,500 to 3,500.

Time point noted: newly diagnosed GD, antithyroid drugs for less than 3 months. Isolated PBMC RNA provided the starting material for the TCR library. This sample was also put to use in a study of T cells in Graves' hyperthyroidism and ophthalmopathy. As that study records: Most expanded thyroid clonotypes above 0.001 recurred in blood. Ophthalmopathy was separated from stable hyperthyroidism by a 13 V-J model.

The sequence was collected from a man younger than 35 with Graves disease. The specimen was peripheral blood mononuclear cells (PBMCs), collected at new diagnosis, from a patient treated with antithyroid drugs.

The CDR3 DNA reads TGTGCCAGCAGCCAACGGACTAACAATGAGCAGTTCTTC. Amino acids: CASSQRTNNEQFF. The chain has TRBV11-3 and TRBJ2-1, with D tentatively TRBD2 (6 bases). Germline lookup yields CDR1 SGHNT and CDR2 YENEEA. CDR3 size: 13 residues. With 5 bases removed from V and 5 bases from J, the gap between germline ends came to 10 bases.